A single T cell receptor beta chain is shown here with its context. Its antigen is not known. The PCR had 60 Vbeta and 13 Jbeta primers. Authors' processing steps: Approximately 79 million unique TCR beta chains, 10 million to 13 million of them shared, were counted by a later analysis. The table came from immunoSEQ multiplex PCR; TCRdb's copy has only in-frame clones and leaves some out. V and J calls and clone size are copied from that table; D and trimming were computed from the DNA. This sample's table reports about 200,000 clones. This sample was included in a study of cytomegalovirus exposure and HLA in healthy donors. Study-level findings and limits: Cytomegalovirus association was listed for approximately 160 TCR beta chains. Later analysis associated a missense DCLRE1C variant with TCR beta V- and J-gene trimming. As was reported, the HLA-A and HLA-B alleles of most subjects were accurately predicted from TCR beta sequences.

The sequencing input was PBMCs. This clonotype was sampled from a man aged 25-45 years in good health and CMV-seronegative.

The CDR3 reads CASSNGTGNQPQHF. For the CDR3, the DNA is TGTGCCAGCAGCAATGGGACAGGAAATCAGCCCCAGCATTTT. This chain uses TRBV7-9 with TRBJ1-5, with TRBD1 matching 8 bases. V trimming: 5 bases; J trimming: 4 bases; junction bases outside the gene matches: 4. Germline lookup yields CDR1 SEHNR and CDR2 FQNEAQ (reference sequence). The CDR3 has 14 residues.